This section outlines one TCR beta chain sequence together with its context. Its target is unknown. Unique molecular identifiers featured in each of the TCR beta cDNA libraries. TCRdb fed the PCR reads into MiXCR, producing one record per CDR3 protein. Here the sample spans about 540,000 distinct CDR3 sequences, approximately 34% being singletons. The entry originates in a study of post-analysis software for immune sequencing data. Study details: Relapsing-remitting, secondary progressive and progressive-relapsing forms of multiple sclerosis all featured among disease courses. Study-wide points: When patients were compared with controls, a handful of TRBV segments were more frequent, TRBV5-6, TRBV5-1 and TRBV20-1 among them. Controls significantly exceeded multiple sclerosis patients in normalized Chao1 diversity. F measure grouped same-batch samples tightly together.

This CDR3 spans 13 amino acids. Trimming pared 6 bases from V and 3 bases from J, leaving 14 bases between. Germline V gives CDR1 DFQATT, CDR2 SNEGSKA (reference sequence). Material: blood. The rearrangement joins TRBV20-1 to TRBJ1-2; tentative D call: TRBD1 (5 bases). The TCR was taken from a girl under 18 with multiple sclerosis. The CDR3: CSAQSRADYGYTF. The DNA of the CDR3 is TGCAGTGCCCAGAGCAGGGCAGACTATGGCTACACCTTC.